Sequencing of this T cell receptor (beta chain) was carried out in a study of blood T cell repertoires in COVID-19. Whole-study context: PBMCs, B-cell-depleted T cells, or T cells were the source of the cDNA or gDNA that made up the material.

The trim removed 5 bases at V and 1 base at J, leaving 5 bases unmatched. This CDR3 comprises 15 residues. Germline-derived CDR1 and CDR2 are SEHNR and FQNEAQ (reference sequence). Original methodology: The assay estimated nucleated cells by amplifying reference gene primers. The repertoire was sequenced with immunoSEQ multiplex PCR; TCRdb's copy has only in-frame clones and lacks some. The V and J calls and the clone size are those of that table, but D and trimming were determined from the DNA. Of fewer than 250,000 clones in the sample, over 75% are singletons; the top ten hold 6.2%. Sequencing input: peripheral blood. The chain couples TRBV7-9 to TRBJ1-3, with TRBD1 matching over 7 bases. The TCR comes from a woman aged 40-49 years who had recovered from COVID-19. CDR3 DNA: TGTGCCAGCAGCCAGGAGGGGGCATCTGGAAACACCATATATTTT. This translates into CASSQEGASGNTIYF.